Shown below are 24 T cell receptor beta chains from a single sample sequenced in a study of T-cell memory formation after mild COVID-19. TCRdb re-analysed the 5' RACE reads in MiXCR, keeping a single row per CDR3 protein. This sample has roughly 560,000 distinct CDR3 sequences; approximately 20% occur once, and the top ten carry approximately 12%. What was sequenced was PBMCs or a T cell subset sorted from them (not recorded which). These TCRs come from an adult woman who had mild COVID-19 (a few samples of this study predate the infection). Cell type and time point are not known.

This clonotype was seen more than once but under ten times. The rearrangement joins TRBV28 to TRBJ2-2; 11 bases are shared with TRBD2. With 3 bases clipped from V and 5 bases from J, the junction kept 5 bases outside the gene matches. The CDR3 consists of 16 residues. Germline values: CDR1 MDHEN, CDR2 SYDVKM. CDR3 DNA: TGTGCCAGCAGTTTCCCTCTAGCGGGAGGTACCGGGGAGCTGTTTTTT. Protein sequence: CASSFPLAGGTGELFF.

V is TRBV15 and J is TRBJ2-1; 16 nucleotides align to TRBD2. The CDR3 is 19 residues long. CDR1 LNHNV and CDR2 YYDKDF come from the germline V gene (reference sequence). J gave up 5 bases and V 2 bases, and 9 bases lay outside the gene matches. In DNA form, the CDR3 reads TGTGCCACCAGCAGACCATACGCCGGGACTAGCGGGAGGGACAATGAGCAGTTCTTC. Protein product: CATSRPYAGTSGRDNEQFF.

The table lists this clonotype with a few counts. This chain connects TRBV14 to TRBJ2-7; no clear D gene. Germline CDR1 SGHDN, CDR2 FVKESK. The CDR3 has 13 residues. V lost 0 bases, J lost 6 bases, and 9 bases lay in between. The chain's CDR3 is CASSQEIQIEQYF. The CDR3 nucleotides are TGTGCCAGCAGCCAAGAGATCCAGATCGAGCAGTACTTC.

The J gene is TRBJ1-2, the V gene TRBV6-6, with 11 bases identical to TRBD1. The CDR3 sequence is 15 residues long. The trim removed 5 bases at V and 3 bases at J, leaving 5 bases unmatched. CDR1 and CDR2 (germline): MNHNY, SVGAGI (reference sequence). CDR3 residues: CASSPRTGGDYGYTF. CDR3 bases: TGTGCCAGCAGTCCAAGGACAGGGGGCGACTATGGCTACACCTTC.

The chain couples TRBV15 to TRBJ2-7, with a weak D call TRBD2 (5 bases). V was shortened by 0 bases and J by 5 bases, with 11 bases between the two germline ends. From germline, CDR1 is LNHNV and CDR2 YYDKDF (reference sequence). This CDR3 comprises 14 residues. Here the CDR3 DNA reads TGTGCCACCAGCAGAGATAGGGAGTTTGACGAGCAGTACTTC. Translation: CATSRDREFDEQYF.

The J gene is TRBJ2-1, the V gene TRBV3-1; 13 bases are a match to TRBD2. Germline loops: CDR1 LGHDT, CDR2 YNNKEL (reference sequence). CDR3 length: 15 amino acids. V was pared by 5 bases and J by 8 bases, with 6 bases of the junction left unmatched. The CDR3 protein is CASSAGTSGKDEQFF. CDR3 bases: TGTGCCAGCAGCGCAGGGACTAGCGGGAAGGATGAGCAGTTCTTC.

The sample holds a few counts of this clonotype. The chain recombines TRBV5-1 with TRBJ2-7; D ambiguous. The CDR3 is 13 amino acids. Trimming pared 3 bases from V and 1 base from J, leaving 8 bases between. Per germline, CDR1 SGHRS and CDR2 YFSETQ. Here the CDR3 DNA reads TGCGCCAGCAGCTCCGCGCAATCCTACGAGCAGTACTTC. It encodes CASSSAQSYEQYF.

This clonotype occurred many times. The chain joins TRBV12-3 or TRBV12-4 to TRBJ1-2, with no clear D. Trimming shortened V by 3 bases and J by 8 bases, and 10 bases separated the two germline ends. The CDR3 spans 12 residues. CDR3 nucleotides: TGTGCCAGCAGTTTGGAGCAAAGAGGCTACACCTTC. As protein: CASSLEQRGYTF.

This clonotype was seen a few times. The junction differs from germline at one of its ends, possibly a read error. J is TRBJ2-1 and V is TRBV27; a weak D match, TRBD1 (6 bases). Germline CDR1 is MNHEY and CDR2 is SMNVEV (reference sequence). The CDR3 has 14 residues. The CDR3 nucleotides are TGTGCCAGCAGTGTATCCGGGACATTCAATGAGCAGTTCTTC. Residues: CASSVSGTFNEQFF.

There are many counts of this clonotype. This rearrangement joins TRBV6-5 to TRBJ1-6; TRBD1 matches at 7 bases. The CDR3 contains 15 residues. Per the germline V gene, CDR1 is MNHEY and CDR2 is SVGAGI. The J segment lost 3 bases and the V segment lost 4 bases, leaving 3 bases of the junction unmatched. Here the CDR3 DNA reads TGTGCCAGCAGTTCAACAGGGGTCTATAATTCACCCCTCCACTTT. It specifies CASSSTGVYNSPLHF.

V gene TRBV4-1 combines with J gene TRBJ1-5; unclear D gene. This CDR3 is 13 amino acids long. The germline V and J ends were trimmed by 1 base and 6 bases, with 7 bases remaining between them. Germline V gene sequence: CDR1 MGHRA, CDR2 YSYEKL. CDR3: CASSQGWGQPQHF. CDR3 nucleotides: TGCGCCAGCAGCCAAGGGTGGGGTCAGCCCCAGCATTTT.

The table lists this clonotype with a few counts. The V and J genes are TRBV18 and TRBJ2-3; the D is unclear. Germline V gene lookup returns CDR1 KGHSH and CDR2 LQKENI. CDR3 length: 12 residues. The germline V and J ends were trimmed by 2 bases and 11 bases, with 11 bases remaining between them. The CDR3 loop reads CASSPDDVEQYF. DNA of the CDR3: TGTGCCAGCTCACCAGACGACGTGGAGCAGTATTTT.

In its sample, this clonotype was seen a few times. This chain's CDR3 is CASSFRANGMNTEAFF. CDR3 DNA: TGCGCCAGCAGCTTCCGGGCAAACGGCATGAACACTGAAGCTTTCTTT. This chain connects TRBV5-1 to TRBJ1-1; no definite D call. This CDR3 has 16 residues. V was clipped by 2 bases and J by 0 bases, with 14 bases between them. Germline V gives CDR1 SGHRS, CDR2 YFSETQ.

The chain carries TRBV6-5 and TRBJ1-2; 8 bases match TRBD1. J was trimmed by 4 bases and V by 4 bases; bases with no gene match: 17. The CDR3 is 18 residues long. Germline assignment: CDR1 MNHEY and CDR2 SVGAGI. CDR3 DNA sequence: TGTGCCAGCAGTTCCTGGACAGGGCCACCGGGGATGGGCTATGGCTACACCTTC. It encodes CASSSWTGPPGMGYGYTF.

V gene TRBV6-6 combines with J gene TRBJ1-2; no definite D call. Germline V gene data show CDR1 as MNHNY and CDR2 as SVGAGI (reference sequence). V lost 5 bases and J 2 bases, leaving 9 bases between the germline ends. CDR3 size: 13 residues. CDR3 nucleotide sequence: TGTGCCAGCAGTGACCTAGGGAACTATGGCTACACCTTC. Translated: CASSDLGNYGYTF.

DNA of the CDR3: TGCAGCGTTGTCCCTCACTTTGCGGGGGTCATTAATGAGCAGTTCTTC. Protein sequence: CSVVPHFAGVINEQFF. The V gene is TRBV29-1, the J gene TRBJ2-1; 7 positions agree with TRBD2. Looked up from germline, CDR1 is SQVTM and CDR2 is ANQGSEA. This CDR3 is built from 16 residues. V lost 4 bases and J lost 7; bases outside the gene matches: 16.

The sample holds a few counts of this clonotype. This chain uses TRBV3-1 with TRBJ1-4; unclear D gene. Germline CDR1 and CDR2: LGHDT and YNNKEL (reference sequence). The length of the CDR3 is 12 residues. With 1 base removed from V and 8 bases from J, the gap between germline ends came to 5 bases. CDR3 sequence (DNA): TGTGCCAGCAGCCAAGTTCCCGAAAAACTGTTTTTT. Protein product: CASSQVPEKLFF. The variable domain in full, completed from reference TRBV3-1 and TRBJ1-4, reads DTAVSQTPKYLVTQMGNDKSIKCEQNLGHDTMYWYKQDSKKFLKIMFSYNNKELIINETVPNRFSPKSPDKAHLNLHINSLELGDSAVYFCASSQVPEKLFFGSGTQLSVL.

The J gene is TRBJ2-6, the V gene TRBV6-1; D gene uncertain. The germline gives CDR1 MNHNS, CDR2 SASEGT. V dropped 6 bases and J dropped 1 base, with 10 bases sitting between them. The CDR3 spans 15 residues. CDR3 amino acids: CASRHDGSGANVLTF. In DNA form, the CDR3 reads TGTGCCAGCAGACACGACGGGTCTGGGGCCAACGTCCTGACTTTC.

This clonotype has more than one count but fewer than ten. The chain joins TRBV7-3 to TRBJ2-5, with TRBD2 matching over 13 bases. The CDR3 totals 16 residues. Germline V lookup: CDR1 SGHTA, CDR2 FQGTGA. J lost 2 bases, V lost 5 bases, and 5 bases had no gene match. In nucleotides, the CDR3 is TGTGCCAGCAGCCCACGGGGACTAGCGGGACAAGAGACCCAGTACTTC. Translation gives CASSPRGLAGQETQYF.

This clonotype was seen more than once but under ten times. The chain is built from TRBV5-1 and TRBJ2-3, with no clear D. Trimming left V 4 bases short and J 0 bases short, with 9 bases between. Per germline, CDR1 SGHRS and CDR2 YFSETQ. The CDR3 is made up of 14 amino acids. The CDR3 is CASSTEPSTDTQYF. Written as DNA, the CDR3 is TGCGCCAGCAGCACCGAGCCCAGCACAGATACGCAGTATTTT. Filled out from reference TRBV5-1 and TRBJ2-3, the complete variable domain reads KAGVTQTPRYLIKTRGQQVTLSCSPISGHRSVSWYQQTPGQGLQFLFEYFSETQRNKGNFPGRFSGRQFSNSRSEMNVSTLELGDSALYLCASSTEPSTDTQYFGPGTRLTVL.

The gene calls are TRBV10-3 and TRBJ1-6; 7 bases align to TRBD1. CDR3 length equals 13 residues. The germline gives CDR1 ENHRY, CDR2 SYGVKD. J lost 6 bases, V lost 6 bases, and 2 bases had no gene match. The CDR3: CAISGTANSPLHF. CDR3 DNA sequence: TGTGCCATCAGCGGGACAGCTAATTCACCCCTCCACTTT.

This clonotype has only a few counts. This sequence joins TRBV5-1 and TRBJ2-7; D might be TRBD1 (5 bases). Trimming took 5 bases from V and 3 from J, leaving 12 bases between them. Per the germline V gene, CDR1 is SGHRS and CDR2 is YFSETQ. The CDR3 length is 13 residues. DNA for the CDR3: TGCGCCAGCAGTTCGTCCCAGGGCTACGAGCAGTACTTC. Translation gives CASSSSQGYEQYF.

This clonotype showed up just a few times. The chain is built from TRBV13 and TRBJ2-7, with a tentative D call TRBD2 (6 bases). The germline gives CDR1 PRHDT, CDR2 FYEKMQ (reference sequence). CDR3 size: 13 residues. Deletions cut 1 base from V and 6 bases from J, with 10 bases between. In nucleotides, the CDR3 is TGTGCCAGCAGCTTAGTGCTGGGGGGCGAGCAGTACTTC. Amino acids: CASSLVLGGEQYF. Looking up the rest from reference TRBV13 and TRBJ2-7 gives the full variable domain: AAGVIQSPRHLIKEKRETATLKCYPIPRHDTVYWYQQGPGQDPQFLISFYEKMQSDKGSIPDRFSAQQFSDYHSELNMSSLELGDSALYFCASSLVLGGEQYFGPGTRLTVT.

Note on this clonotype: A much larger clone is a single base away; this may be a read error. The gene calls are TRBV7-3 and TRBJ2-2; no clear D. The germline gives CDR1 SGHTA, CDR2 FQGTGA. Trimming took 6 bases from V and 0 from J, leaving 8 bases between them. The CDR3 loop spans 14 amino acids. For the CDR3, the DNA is TGTGCCAGCAGACCTCAAGCGAACACCGGGGAGCTGTTTTTT. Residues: CASRPQANTGELFF.